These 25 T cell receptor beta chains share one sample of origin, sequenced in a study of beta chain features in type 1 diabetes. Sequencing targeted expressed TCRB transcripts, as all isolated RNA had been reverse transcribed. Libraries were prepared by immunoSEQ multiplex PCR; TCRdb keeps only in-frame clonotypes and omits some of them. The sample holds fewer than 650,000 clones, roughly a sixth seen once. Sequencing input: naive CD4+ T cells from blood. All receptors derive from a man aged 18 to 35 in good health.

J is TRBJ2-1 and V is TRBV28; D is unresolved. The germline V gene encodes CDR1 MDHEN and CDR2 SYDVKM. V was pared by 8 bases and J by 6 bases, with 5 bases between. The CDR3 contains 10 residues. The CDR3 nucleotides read TGTGCCAGCGGGCCCAATGAGCAGTTCTTC. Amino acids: CASGPNEQFF.

CDR3 in amino acids: CAISEIGYQGGNEQFF. The CDR3 bases are TGTGCCATCAGTGAGATCGGTTATCAAGGGGGCAATGAGCAGTTCTTC. The chain is built from TRBV10-3 and TRBJ2-1, with D maybe TRBD1 (6 bases). Looked up from germline, CDR1 is ENHRY and CDR2 is SYGVKD. The CDR3 has 16 residues. The V end was cut by 2 bases, the J end by 6 bases, with 17 bases between.

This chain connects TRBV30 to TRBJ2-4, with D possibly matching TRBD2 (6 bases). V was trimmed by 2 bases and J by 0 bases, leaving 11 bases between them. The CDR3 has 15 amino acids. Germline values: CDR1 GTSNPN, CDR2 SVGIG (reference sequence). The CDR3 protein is CAWSMGGVAKNIQYF. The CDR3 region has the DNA TGTGCCTGGAGTATGGGCGGGGTAGCCAAAAACATTCAGTACTTC.

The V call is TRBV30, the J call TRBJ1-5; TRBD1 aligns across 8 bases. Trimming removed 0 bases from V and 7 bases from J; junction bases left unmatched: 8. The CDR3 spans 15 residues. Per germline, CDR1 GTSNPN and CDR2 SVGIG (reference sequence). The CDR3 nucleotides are TGTGCCTGGAGTGTTCAGGGGGCGCCGGGGCAGCCCCAGCATTTT. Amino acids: CAWSVQGAPGQPQHF.

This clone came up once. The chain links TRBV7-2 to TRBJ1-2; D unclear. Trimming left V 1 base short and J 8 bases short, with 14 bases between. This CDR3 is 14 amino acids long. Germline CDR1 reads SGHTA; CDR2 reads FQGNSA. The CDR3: CASSLGTSSNGYTF. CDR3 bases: TGTGCCAGCAGCTTAGGTACCAGCTCGAACGGCTACACCTTC.

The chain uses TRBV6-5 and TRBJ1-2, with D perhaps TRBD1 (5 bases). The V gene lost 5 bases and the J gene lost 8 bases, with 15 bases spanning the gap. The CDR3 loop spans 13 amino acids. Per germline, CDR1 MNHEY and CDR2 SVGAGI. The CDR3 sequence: CASSQLRAGGYTF. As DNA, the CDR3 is TGTGCCAGCAGTCAGCTCAGGGCCGGGGGCTACACCTTC.

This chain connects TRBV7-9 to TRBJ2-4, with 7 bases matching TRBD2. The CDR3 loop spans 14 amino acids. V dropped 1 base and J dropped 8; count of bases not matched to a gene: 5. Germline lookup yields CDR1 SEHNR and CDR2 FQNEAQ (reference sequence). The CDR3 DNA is TGTGCCAGCAGCTTAGTTCAGGGAGGGGACATTCAGTACTTC. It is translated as CASSLVQGGDIQYF.

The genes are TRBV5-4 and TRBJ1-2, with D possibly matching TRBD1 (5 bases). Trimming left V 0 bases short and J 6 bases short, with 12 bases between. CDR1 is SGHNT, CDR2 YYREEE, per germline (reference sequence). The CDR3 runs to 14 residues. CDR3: CASSLAGGSDGYTF. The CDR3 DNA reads TGTGCCAGCAGCTTGGCCGGGGGGTCGGATGGCTACACCTTC.

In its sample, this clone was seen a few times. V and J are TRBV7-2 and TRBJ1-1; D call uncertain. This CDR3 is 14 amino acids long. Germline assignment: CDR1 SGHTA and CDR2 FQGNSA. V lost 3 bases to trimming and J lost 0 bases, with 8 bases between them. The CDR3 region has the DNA TGTGCCAGCAGCTTTGGCACTATGAACACTGAAGCTTTCTTT. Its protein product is CASSFGTMNTEAFF.

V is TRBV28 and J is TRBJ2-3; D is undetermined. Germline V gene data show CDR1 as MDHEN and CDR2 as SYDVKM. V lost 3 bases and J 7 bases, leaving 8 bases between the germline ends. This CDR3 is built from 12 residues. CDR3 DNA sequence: TGTGCCAGCAGTTTCTCATCTAATACGCAGTATTTT. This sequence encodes CASSFSSNTQYF.

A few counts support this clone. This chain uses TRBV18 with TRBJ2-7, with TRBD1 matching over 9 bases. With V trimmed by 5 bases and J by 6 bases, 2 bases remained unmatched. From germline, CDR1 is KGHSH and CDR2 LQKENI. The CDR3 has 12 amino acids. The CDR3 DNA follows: TGTGCCAGCTCAATGACAGGGGGCGAGCAGTACTTC. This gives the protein CASSMTGGEQYF.

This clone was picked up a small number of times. CDR3: CAISRTGGLEQYF. For the CDR3, the DNA is TGTGCCATCAGTAGGACAGGGGGCCTCGAGCAGTACTTC. The chain recombines TRBV10-3 with TRBJ2-7; 11 bases are shared with TRBD1. Unmatched junction bases numbered 3, after V lost 5 bases and J lost 6 bases. CDR3 size: 13 residues. Germline values: CDR1 ENHRY, CDR2 SYGVKD.

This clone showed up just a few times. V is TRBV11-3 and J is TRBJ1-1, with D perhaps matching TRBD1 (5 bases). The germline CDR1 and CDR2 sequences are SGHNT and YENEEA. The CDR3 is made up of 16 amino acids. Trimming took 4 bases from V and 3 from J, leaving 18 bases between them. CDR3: CASSSEPGRKDTEAFF. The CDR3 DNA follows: TGTGCCAGCAGCTCTGAACCGGGACGTAAGGACACTGAAGCTTTCTTT.

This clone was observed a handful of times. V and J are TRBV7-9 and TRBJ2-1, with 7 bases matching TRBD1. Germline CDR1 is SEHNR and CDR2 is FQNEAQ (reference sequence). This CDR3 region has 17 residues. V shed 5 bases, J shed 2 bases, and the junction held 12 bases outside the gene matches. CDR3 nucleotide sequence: TGTGCCAGCAGCGTTATTGCCGGGACAGCCCCCTACAATGAGCAGTTCTTC. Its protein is CASSVIAGTAPYNEQFF.

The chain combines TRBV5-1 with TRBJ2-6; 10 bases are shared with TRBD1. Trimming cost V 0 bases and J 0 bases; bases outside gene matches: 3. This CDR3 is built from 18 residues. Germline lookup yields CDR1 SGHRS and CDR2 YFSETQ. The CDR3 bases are TGCGCCAGCAGCTTGGGACAGGGGGCGGTCTCTGGGGCCAACGTCCTGACTTTC. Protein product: CASSLGQGAVSGANVLTF.

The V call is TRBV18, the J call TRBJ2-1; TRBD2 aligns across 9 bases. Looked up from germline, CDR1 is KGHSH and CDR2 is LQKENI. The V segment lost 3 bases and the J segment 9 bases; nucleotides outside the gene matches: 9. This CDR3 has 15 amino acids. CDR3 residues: CASSPPSGMGGEQFF. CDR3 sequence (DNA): TGTGCCAGCTCACCCCCTAGCGGGATGGGTGGTGAGCAGTTCTTC.

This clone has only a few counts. The CDR3 reads CASSGTSGYNEQFF. CDR3 nucleotides: TGCGCCAGCAGCGGGACTAGCGGCTACAATGAGCAGTTCTTC. This sequence joins TRBV5-1 and TRBJ2-1; 11 nucleotides agree with TRBD2. V lost 4 bases to trimming and J lost 3 bases; unmatched junction nucleotides: 0. The CDR3 covers 14 residues. CDR1 SGHRS and CDR2 YFSETQ come from the germline V gene.

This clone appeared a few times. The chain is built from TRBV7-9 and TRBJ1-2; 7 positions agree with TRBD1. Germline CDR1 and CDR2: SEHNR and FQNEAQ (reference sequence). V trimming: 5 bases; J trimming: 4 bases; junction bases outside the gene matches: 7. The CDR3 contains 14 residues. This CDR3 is CASSEPRGLYGYTF. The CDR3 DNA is TGTGCCAGCAGCGAACCTAGGGGGCTCTATGGCTACACCTTC.

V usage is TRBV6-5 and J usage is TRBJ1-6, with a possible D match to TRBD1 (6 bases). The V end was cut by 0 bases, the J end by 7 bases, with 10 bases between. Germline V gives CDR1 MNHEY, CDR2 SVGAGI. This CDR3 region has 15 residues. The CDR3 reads CASSYSKQGNSPLHF. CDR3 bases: TGTGCCAGCAGTTACTCGAAACAGGGAAATTCACCCCTCCACTTT.

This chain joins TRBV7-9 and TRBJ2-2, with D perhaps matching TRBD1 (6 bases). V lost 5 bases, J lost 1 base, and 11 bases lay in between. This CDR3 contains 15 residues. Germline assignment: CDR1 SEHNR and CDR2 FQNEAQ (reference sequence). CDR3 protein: CASSLGTLNTGELFF. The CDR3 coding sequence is TGTGCCAGCAGCCTCGGGACACTGAACACCGGGGAGCTGTTTTTT.

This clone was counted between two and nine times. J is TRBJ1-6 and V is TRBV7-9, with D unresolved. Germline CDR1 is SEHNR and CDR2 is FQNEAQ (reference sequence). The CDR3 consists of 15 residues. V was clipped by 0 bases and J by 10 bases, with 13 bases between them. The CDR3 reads CASSLARSQWSPLHF. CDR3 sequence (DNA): TGTGCCAGCAGCTTAGCGAGGAGTCAATGGTCACCCCTCCACTTT. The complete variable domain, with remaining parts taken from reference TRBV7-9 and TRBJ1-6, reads DTGVSQNPRHKITKRGQNVTFRCDPISEHNRLYWYRQTLGQGPEFLTYFQNEAQLEKSRLLSDRFSAERPKGSFSTLEIQRTEQGDSAMYLCASSLARSQWSPLHFGNGTRLTVT.

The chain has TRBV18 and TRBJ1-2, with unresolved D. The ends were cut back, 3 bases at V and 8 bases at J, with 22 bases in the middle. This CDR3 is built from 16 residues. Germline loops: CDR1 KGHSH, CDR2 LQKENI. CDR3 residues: CASSPGSGAPDRGYTF. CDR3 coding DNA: TGTGCCAGCTCACCGGGCTCGGGAGCTCCTGACCGAGGCTACACCTTC. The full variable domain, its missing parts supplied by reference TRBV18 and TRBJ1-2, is NAGVMQNPRHLVRRRGQEARLRCSPMKGHSHVYWYRQLPEEGLKFMVYLQKENIIDESGMPKERFSAEFPKEGPSILRIQQVVRGDSAAYFCASSPGSGAPDRGYTFGSGTRLTVV.

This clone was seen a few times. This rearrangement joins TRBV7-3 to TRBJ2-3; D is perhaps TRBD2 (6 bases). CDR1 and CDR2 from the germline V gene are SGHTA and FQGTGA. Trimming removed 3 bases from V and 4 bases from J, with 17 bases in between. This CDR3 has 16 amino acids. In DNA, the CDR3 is TGTGCCAGCAGCTTGACCAGGACTATCAATGCAGATACGCAGTATTTT. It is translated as CASSLTRTINADTQYF.

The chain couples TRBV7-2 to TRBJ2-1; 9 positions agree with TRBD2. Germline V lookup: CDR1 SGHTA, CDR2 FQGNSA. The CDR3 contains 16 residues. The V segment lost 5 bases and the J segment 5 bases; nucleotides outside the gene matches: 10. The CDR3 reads CASSPRRAGGDNEQFF. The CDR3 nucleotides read TGTGCCAGCAGCCCCCGTCGTGCGGGAGGGGACAATGAGCAGTTCTTC.

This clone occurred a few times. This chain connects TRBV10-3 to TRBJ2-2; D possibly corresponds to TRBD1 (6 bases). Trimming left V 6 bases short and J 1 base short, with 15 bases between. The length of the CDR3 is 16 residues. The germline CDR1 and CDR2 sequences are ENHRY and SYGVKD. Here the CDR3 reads CAIRGLGAMNTGELFF. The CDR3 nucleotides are TGTGCCATCAGGGGATTGGGGGCCATGAACACCGGGGAGCTGTTTTTT.